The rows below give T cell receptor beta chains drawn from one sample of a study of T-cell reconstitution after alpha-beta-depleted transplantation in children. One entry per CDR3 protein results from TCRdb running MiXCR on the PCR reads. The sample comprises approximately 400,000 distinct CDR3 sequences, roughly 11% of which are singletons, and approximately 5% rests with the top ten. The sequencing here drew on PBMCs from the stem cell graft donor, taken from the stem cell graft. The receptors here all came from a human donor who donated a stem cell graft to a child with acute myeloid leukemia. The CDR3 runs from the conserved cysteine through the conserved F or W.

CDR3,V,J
CASSQLAAGLPQSYNEQFF,TRBV3-1,TRBJ2-1
CASSLRAYEQYF,TRBV5-1,TRBJ2-7
CASSFPDRNTEAFF,TRBV5-6,TRBJ1-1
CASSELLGGYEQYF,TRBV25-1,TRBJ2-7
CASSFYAFGTSGQETQYF,TRBV7-8,TRBJ2-5
CASSSVGGLRPSSYNEQFF,TRBV7-6,TRBJ2-1
CASSHSPGQATYSNQPQHF,TRBV7-8,TRBJ1-5
CSVEEVGGYTDTQYF,TRBV29-1,TRBJ2-3
CASSDAGGPTDTQYF,TRBV9,TRBJ2-3
CSARGLDRGTETQYF,TRBV20-1,TRBJ2-5
CASSLAVAGNTEAFF,TRBV5-1,TRBJ1-1
CASSSGGNRQETQYF,TRBV5-1,TRBJ2-5
CSARQENTEAFF,TRBV20-1,TRBJ1-1
CSALDRYSNQPQHF,TRBV20-1,TRBJ1-5
CSASKAGGNTDTQYF,TRBV20-1,TRBJ2-3
CAISFRLGGREQFF,TRBV2,TRBJ2-1
CASSPGLVPTDTQYF,TRBV5-1,TRBJ2-3
CASSIGAKPQHF,TRBV19,TRBJ1-5
CASSVGIAGGQETQYF,TRBV9,TRBJ2-5
CASSLASQGEAYNEQFF,TRBV7-6,TRBJ2-1
CSASEGRNQPQHF,TRBV20-1,TRBJ1-5
CASISGQHTEAFF,TRBV25-1,TRBJ1-1
CSVVSNTGELFF,TRBV29-1,TRBJ2-2
CASSFLGTSGSNEQYF,TRBV12-3/TRBV12-4,TRBJ2-7
CSAGTSGLTGELFF,TRBV20-1,TRBJ2-2
CASSLPLGTYTTEAFF,TRBV4-1,TRBJ1-1
CASSFKSDTEAFF,TRBV5-1,TRBJ1-1
CASSLTGTSREQYF,TRBV12-3/TRBV12-4,TRBJ2-7
CASSPSFMNTEAFF,TRBV27,TRBJ1-1